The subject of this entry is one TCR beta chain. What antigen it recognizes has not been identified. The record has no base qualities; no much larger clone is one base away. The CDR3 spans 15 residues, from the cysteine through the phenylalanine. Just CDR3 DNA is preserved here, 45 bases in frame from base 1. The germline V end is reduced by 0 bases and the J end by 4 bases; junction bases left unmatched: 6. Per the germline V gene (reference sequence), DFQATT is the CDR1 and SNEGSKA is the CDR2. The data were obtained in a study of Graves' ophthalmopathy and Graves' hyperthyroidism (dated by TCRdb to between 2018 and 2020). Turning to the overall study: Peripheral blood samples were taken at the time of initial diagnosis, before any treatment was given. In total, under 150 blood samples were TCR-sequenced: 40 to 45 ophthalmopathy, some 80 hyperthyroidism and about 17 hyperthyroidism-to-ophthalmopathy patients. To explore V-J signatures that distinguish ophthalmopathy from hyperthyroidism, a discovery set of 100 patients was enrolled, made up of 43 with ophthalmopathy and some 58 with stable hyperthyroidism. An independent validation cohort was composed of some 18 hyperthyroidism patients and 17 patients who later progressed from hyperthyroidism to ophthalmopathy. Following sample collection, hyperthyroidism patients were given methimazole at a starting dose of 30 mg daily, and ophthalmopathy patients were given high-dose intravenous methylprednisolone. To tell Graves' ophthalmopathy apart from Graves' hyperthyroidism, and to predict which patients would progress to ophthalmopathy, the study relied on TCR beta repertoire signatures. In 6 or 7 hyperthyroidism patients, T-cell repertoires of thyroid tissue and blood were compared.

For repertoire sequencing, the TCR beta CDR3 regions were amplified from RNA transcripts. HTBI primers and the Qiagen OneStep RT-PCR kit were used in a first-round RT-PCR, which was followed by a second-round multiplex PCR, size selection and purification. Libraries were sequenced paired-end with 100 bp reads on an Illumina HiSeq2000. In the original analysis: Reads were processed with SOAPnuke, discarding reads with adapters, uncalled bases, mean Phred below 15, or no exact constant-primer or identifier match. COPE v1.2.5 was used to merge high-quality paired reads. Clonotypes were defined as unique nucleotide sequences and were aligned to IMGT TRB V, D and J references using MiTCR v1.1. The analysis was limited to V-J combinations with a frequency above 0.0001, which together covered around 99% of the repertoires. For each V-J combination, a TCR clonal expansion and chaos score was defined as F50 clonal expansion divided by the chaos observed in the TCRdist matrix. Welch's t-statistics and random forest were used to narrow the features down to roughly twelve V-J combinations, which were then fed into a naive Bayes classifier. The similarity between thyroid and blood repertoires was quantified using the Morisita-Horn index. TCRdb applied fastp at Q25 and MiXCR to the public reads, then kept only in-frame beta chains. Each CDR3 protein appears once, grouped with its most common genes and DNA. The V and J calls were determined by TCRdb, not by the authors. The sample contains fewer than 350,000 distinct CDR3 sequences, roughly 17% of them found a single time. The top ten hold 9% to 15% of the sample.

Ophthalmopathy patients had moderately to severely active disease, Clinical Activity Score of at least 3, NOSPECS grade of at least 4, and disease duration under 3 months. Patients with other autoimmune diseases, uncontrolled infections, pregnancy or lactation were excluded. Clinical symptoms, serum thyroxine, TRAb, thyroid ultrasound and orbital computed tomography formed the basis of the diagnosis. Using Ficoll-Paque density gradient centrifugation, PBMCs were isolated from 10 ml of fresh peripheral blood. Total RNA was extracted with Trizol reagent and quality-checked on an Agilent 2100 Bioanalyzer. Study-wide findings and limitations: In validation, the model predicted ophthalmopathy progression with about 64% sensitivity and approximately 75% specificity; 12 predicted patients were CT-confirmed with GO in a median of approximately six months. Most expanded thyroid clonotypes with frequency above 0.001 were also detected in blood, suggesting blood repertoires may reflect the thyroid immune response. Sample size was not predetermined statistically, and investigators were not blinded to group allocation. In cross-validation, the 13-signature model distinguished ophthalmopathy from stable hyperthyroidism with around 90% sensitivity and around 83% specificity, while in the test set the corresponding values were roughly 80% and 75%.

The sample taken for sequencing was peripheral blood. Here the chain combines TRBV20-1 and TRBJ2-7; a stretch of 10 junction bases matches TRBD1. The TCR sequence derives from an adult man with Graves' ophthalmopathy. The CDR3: CSAREPGQGTYEQYF. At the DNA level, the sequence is TGCAGTGCTAGAGAGCCGGGACAGGGGACTTACGAGCAGTACTTC.